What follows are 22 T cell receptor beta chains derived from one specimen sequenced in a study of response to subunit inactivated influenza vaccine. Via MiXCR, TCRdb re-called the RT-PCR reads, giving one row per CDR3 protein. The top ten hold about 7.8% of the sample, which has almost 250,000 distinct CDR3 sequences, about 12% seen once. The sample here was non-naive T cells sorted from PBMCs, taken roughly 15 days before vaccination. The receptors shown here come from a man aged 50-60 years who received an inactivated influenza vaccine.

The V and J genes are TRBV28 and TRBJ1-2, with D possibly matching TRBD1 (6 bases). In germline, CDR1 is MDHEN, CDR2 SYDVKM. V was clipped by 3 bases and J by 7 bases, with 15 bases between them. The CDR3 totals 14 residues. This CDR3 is CASSFPGGGGGYTF. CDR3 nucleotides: TGTGCCAGCAGTTTCCCCGGCGGGGGCGGTGGCTACACCTTC.

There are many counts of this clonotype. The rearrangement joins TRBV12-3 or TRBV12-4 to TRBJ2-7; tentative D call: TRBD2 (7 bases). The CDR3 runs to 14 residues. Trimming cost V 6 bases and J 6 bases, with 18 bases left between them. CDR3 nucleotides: TGTGCCAGCAGCCAAAAATTTGGGGGGGCCGAGCAGTACTTC. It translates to CASSQKFGGAEQYF.

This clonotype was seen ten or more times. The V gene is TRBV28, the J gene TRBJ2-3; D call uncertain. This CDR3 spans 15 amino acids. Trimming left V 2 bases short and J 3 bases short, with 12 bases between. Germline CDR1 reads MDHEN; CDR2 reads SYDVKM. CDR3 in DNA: TGTGCCAGCAGTTTAGGCGCCGGAGTGACAGATACGCAGTATTTT. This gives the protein CASSLGAGVTDTQYF.

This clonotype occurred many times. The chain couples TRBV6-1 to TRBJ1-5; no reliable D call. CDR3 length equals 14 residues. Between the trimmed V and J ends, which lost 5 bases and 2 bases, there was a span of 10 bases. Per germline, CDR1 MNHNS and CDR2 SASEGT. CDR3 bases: TGTGCCAGCAGTTCAGCGCGGGGCAATCAGCCCCAGCATTTT. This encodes CASSSARGNQPQHF.

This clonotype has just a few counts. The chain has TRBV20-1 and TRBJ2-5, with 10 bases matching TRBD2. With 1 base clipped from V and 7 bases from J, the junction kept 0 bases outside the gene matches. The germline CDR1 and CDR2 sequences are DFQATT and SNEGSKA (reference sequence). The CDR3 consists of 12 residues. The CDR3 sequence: CSARGTSGTQYF. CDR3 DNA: TGCAGTGCTAGAGGGACTAGCGGGACCCAGTACTTC.

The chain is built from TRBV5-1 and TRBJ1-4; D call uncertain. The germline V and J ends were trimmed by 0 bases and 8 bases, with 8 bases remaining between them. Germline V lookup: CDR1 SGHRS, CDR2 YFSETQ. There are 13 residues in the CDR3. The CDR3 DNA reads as TGCGCCAGCAGCTTGGAAGGTAGCGAAAAACTGTTTTTT. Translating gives CASSLEGSEKLFF.

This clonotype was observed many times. CDR3 nucleotides: TGTGCCAGCAGCTTTTCCGGGACAGGAGTCTACGAGCAGTACTTC. Amino acids: CASSFSGTGVYEQYF. The rearrangement links TRBV5-5 to TRBJ2-7; 8 nucleotides line up with TRBD1. V trimming: 2 bases; J trimming: 3 bases; junction bases outside the gene matches: 7. This CDR3 comprises 15 residues. Germline V gene data show CDR1 as SGHKS and CDR2 as YYEKEE (reference sequence).

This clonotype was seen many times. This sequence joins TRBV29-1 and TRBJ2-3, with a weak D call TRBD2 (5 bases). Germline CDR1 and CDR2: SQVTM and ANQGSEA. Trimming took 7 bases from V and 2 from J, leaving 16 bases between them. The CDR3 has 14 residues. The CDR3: CSANNGGLTDTQYF. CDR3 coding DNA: TGCAGCGCGAATAATGGCGGGCTCACAGATACGCAGTATTTT.

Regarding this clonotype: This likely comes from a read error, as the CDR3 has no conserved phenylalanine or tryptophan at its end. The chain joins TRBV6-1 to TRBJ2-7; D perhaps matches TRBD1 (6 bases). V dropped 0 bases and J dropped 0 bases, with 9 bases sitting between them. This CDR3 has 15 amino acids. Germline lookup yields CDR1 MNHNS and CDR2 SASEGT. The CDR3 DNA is TGTGCCAGCAGTGAAGCGGGGGCCAACTCCTACGAGCAGTACTTA. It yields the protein CASSEAGANSYEQYL.

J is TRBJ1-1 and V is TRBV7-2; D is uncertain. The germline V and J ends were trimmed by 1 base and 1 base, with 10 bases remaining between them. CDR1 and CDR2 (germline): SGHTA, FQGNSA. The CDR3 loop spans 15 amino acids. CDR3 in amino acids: CASSLVRGTNTEAFF. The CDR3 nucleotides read TGTGCCAGCAGCTTAGTGCGGGGAACGAACACTGAAGCTTTCTTT.

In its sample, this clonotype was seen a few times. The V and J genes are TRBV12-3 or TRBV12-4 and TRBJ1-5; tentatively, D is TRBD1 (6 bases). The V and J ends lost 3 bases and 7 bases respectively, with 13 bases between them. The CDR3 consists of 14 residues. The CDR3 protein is CASSFGGAEQPQHF. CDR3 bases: TGTGCCAGCAGTTTTGGGGGGGCGGAACAGCCCCAGCATTTT.

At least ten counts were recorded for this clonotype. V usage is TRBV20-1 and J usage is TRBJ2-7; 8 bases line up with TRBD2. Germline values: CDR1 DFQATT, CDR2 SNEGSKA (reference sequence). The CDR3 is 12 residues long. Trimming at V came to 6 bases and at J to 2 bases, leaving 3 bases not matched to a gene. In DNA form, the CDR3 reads TGCAGTGCGCGGGGGGCCCCCTACGAGCAGTACTTC. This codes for CSARGAPYEQYF.

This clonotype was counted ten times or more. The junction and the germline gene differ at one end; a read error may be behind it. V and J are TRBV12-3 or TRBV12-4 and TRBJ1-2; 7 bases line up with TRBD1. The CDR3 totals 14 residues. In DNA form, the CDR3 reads TGTGCCAGCACTTTAGGGACAGCCAACTATGGCTACACCTTC. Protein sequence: CASTLGTANYGYTF.

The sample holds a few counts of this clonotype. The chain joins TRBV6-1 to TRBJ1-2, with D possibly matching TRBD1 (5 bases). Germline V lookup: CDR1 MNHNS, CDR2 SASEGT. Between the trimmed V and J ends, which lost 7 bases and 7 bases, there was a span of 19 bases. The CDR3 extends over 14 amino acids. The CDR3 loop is CASTSHPPRGGYTF. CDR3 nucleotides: TGTGCCAGCACCTCCCATCCTCCAAGGGGTGGCTACACCTTC.

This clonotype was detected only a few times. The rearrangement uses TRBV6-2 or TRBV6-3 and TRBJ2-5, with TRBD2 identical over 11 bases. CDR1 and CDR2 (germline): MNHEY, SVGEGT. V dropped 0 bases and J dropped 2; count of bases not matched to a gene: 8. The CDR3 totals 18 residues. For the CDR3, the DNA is TGTGCCAGCAGTTACTCGATACCTAGCGGGGGGAAACAAGAGACCCAGTACTTC. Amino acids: CASSYSIPSGGKQETQYF.

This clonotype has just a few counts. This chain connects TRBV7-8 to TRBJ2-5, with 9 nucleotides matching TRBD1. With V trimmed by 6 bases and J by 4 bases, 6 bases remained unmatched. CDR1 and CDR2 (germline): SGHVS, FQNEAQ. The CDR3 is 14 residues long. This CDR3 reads CASRRQGVAETQYF. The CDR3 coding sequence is TGTGCCAGCAGACGACAGGGGGTGGCAGAGACCCAGTACTTC.

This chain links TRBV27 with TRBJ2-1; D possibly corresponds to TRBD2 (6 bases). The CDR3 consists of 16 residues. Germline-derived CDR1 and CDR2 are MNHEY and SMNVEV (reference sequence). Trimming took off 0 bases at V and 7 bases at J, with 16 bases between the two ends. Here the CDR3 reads CASSLSFGSGGNEQFF. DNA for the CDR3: TGTGCCAGCAGTTTATCTTTCGGGAGCGGTGGGAATGAGCAGTTCTTC.

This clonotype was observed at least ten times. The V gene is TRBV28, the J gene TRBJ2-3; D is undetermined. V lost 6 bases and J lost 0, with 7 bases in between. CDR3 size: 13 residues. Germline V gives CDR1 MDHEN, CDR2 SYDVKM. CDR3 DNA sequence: TGTGCCAGCAGAAATCCTAGCACAGATACGCAGTATTTT. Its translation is CASRNPSTDTQYF.

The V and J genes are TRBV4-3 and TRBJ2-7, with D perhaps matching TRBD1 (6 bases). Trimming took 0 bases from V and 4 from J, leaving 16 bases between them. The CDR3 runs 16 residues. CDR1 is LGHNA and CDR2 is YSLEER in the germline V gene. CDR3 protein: CASSQDSTGRSYEQYF. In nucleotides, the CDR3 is TGCGCCAGCAGCCAAGATTCGACAGGAAGGTCTTACGAGCAGTACTTC.

The CDR3 region has the DNA TGCAGTGCTAGAGATAAAGCCACAGATACGCAGTATTTT. Translation: CSARDKATDTQYF. The chain is built from TRBV20-1 and TRBJ2-3, with no clear D. Trimming took off 0 bases at V and 2 bases at J, with 6 bases between the two ends. Germline assignment: CDR1 DFQATT and CDR2 SNEGSKA (reference sequence). CDR3 length equals 13 residues.

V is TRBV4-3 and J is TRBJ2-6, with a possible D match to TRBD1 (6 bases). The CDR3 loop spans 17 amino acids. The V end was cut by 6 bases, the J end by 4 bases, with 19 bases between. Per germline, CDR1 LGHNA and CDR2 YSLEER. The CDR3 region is CASSLDLGAGGANVLTF. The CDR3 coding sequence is TGCGCCAGCAGTCTGGATCTGGGGGCTGGAGGGGCCAACGTCCTGACTTTC.

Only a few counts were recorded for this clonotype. The CDR3 protein is CSATDGSNTGELFF. For the CDR3, the DNA is TGCAGTGCCACGGACGGATCGAACACCGGGGAGCTGTTTTTT. V gene TRBV20-1 combines with J gene TRBJ2-2; the D is unclear. Between the trimmed V and J ends, which lost 6 bases and 0 bases, there was a span of 11 bases. In germline, CDR1 is DFQATT, CDR2 SNEGSKA (reference sequence). The CDR3 is 14 amino acids.